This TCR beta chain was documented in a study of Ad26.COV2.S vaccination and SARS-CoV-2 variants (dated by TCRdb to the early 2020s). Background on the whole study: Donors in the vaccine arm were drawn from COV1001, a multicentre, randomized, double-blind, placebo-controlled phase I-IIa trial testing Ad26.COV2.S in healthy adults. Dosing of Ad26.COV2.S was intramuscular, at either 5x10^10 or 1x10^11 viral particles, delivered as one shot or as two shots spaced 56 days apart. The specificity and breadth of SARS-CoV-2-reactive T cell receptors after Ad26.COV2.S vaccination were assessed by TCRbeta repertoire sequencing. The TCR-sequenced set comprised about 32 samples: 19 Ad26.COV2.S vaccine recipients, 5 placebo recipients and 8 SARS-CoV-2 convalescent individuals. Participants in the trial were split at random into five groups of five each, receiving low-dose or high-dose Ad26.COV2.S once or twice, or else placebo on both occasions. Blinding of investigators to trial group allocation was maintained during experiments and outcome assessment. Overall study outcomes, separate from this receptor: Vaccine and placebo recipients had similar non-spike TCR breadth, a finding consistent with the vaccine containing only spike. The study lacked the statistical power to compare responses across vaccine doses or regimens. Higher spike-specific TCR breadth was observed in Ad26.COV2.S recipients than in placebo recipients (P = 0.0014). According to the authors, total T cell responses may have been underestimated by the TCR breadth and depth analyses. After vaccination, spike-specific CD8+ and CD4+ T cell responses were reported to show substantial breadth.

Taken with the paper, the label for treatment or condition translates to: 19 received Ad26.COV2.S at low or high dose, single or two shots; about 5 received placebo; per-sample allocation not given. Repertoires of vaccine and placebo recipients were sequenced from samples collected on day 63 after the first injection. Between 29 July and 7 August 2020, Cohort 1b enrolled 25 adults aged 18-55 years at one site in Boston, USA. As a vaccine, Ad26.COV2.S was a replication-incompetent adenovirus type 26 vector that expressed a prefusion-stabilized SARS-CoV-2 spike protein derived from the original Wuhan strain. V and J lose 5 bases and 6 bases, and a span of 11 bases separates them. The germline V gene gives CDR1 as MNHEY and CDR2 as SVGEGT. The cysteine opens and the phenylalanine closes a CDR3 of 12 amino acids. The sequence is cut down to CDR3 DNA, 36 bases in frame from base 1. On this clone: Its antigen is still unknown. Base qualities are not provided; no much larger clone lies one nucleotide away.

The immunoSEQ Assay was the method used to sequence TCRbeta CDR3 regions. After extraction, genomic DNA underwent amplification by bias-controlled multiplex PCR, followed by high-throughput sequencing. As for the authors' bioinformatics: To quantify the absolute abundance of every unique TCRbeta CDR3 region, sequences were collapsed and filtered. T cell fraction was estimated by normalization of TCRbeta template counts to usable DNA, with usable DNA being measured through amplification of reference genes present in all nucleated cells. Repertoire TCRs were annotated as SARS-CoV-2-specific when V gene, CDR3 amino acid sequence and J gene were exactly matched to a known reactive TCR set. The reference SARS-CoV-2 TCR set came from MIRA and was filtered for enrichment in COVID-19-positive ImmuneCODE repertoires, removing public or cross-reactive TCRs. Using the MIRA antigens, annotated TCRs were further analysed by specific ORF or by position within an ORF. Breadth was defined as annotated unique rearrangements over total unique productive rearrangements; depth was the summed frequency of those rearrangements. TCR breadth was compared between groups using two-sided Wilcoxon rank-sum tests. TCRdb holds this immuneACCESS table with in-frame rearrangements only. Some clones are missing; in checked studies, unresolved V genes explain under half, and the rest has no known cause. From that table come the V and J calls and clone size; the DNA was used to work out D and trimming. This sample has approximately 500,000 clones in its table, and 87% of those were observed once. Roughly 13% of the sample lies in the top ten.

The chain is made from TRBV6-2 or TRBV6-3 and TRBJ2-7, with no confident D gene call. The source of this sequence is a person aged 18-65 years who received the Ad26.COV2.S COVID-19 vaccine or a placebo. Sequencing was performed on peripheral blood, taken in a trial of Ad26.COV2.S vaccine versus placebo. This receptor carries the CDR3 CASSRHLREQYF. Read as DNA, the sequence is TGTGCCAGCAGTCGGCACCTCCGCGAGCAGTACTTC.